This T cell receptor beta chain was identified during a study of T cell responses to AZD1222 COVID-19 vaccine. Worth noting for this clone: Its antigen is as yet unknown.

This table comes from immunoSEQ multiplex PCR, and its TCRdb copy is limited to in-frame clones, with some not included. The sample includes 20,000 to 25,000 clones, around 86% of them seen just once. CDR1 is SGDLS, CDR2 YYNGEE, per germline. Trimming cost V 4 bases and J 3 bases; bases outside gene matches: 15. The CDR3 length is 18 residues. General study results and limits: There were mostly white British donors and more females than males, and clonal diversity was possibly underestimated. Increased Spike-specific TCR breadth and depth were observed after two AZD1222 doses.

The receptor's source is an adult who received the AZD1222 COVID-19 vaccine. The genes are TRBV9 and TRBJ2-5; 10 bases line up with TRBD2. The specimen comprised peripheral blood, sampled 28 days after the second AZD1222 dose. The CDR3 coding sequence is TGTGCCAGCAGCCCCCCCCATGGAGGTAGCGGGAGGAAAGAGACCCAGTACTTC. Residues: CASSPPHGGSGRKETQYF.